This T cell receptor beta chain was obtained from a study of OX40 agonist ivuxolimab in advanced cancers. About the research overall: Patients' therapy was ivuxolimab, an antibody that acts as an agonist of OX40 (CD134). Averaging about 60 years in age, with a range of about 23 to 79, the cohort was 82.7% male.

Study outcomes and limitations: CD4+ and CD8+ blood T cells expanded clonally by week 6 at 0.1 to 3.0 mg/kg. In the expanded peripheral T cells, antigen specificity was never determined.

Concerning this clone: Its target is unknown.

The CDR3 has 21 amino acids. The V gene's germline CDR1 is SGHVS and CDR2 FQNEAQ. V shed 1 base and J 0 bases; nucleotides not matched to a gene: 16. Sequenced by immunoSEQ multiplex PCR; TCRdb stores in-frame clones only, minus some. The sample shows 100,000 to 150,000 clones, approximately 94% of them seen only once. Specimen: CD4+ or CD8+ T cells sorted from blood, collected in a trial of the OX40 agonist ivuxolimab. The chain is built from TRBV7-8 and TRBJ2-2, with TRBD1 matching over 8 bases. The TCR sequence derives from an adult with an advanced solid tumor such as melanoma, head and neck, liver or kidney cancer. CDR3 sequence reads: CASSLVPDLLDREANTGELFF. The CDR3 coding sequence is TGTGCCAGCAGCTTAGTTCCAGACCTTCTGGACAGGGAGGCGAACACCGGGGAGCTGTTTTTT.